These 2 T cell receptor beta chains were sequenced from one sample in a study of T cell responses to AZD1222 COVID-19 vaccine. Sequenced by immunoSEQ multiplex PCR; TCRdb stores in-frame clones only, minus some. The profile shows 150,000 to 200,000 clones, 85% to 90% of them singletons. The sequencing used peripheral blood, collected 28 days after the second AZD1222 dose. These receptors were obtained from an adult who received the AZD1222 COVID-19 vaccine.

In this sample, this clone turned up once. This sequence joins TRBV30 and TRBJ2-5; D may be TRBD2 (5 bases). The V end lost 4 bases, the J end lost 4 bases, and 7 bases lay between the germline ends. This CDR3 has 11 amino acids. Germline V CDR1 and CDR2: GTSNPN, SVGIG (reference sequence). The CDR3 protein is CAWTSRETQYF. The CDR3 DNA reads as TGTGCCTGGACTAGCCGAGAGACCCAGTACTTC.

The chain links TRBV4-3 to TRBJ2-7; 12 bases match TRBD1. Trimming removed 4 bases from V and 4 bases from J; junction bases left unmatched: 8. CDR1 is LGHNA and CDR2 is YSLEER in the germline V gene. The CDR3 covers 16 residues. This CDR3 is CASSREPGQGAYEQYF. The CDR3 nucleotides read TGCGCCAGCAGCCGAGAACCGGGACAGGGGGCTTACGAGCAGTACTTC.